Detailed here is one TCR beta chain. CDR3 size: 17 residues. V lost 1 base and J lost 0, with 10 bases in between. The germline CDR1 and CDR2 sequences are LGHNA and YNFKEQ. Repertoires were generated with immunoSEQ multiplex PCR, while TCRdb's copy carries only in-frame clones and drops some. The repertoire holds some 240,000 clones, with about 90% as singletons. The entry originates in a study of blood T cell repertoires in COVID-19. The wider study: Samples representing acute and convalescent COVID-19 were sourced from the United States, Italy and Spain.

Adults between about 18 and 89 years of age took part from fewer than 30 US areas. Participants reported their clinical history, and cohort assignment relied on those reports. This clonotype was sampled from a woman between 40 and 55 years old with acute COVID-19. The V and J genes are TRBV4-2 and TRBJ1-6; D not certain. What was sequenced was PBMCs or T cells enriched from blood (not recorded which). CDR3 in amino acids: CASSQVDISSYNSPLHF. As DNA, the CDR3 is TGTGCCAGCAGCCAAGTTGACATTAGCTCCTATAATTCACCCCTCCACTTT.